This TCR beta chain emerged from a study of spatial heterogeneity in lung cancer. Overall study context: Tumor-region TCR transcript counts correlated strongly with a T cell module score from matched bulk RNA-seq. Study findings and constraints: Mutation counts in tumors were tracked by counts of expanded intratumoral alpha and beta TCRs. The numbers of ubiquitous and regional expanded TCRs correlated with ubiquitous and regional nonsynonymous mutations, respectively.

In its sample, this clonotype was seen many times. As yet, its antigen is unknown. TCRdb reprocessed the 5' RACE reads with MiXCR, giving one entry per CDR3 protein. The table includes about 20,000 distinct CDR3 sequences, around 15% detected once. The time point was: sample taken at primary tumor resection. Samples were obtained from 70 or so donors, all untreated early-stage non-small cell lung cancer patients. Sequencing covered unsorted whole RNA taken from tumor, nontumor lung or frozen PBMC. Germline V CDR1 and CDR2: SGHRS, YFSETQ. Trimming took off 0 bases at V and 4 bases at J, with 13 bases between the two ends. The CDR3 covers 15 residues.

V gene TRBV5-1 combines with J gene TRBJ1-1; D is unclear. Here the sequenced sample was lung tumor tissue, taken at surgery. The clonotype originates from a female donor with early-stage non-small cell lung cancer. The CDR3 protein is CASSLVGQIGTEAFF. In DNA, the CDR3 is TGCGCCAGCAGCTTGGTAGGGCAGATAGGCACTGAAGCTTTCTTT.